The 27 T cell receptor beta chains reported below all come from one sample, sequenced in a study of blood T cell repertoires in COVID-19. Clones were sequenced by immunoSEQ multiplex PCR, and TCRdb holds only the in-frame ones, with some missing. The sample consists of 50,000 to 65,000 clones, 75% to 90% of them appearing once. The sequencing sample was made of peripheral blood. Every receptor here comes from a human donor in a cohort sampled during active COVID-19.

This chain uses TRBV19 with TRBJ2-2; 9 bases map to TRBD2. The J segment lost 4 bases and the V segment lost 1 base, leaving 1 base of the junction unmatched. Germline V gene data show CDR1 as LNHDA and CDR2 as SQIVND (reference sequence). The CDR3 contains 15 residues. The CDR3 is CASSIASGATGELFF. The CDR3 nucleotides are TGTGCCAGTAGTATAGCTAGCGGGGCCACCGGGGAGCTGTTTTTT. Complete variable domain (other parts from reference TRBV19 and TRBJ2-2): DGGITQSPKYLFRKEGQNVTLSCEQNLNHDAMYWYRQDPGQGLRLIYYSQIVNDFQKGDIAEGYSVSREKKESFPLTVTSAQKNPTAFYLCASSIASGATGELFFGEGSRLTVL.

In its sample, this clone was seen once. The chain has TRBV19 and TRBJ2-2, with D possibly TRBD1 on 6 matching bases. From germline, CDR1 is LNHDA and CDR2 SQIVND (reference sequence). V lost 3 bases to trimming and J lost 5 bases, with 10 bases between them. There are 14 residues in the CDR3. CDR3 sequence: CASSINTGTGELFF. The CDR3 nucleotides read TGTGCCAGTAGTATTAATACAGGGACCGGGGAGCTGTTTTTT.

This chain joins TRBV5-4 and TRBJ2-2; TRBD2 matches 12 bases. Trimming at V came to 1 base and at J to 9 bases, leaving 7 bases not matched to a gene. CDR1 and CDR2 (germline): SGHNT, YYREEE (reference sequence). The CDR3 has 16 residues. The CDR3 DNA follows: TGTGCCAGCAGCTTGATGCTAGCGGGAGGGCCCCGGGAGCTGTTTTTT. As protein: CASSLMLAGGPRELFF.

The chain combines TRBV4-1 with TRBJ1-1, with D unresolved. Germline CDR1 and CDR2: MGHRA and YSYEKL. This CDR3 comprises 14 residues. V shed 4 bases and J shed 1 base, with 10 bases lying between them. The DNA of the CDR3 is TGCGCCAGCAGCCCGGGGATTTGGAACACTGAAGCTTTCTTT. Translation gives CASSPGIWNTEAFF.

The chain recombines TRBV7-8 with TRBJ2-1; D is possibly TRBD2 (5 bases). This CDR3 comprises 15 residues. Trimming removed 3 bases at V and 2 bases at J, with 11 bases between. In germline, CDR1 is SGHVS, CDR2 FQNEAQ. The CDR3 DNA reads TGTGCCAGCAGCTTGGTCGAGACTACCTACAATGAGCAGTTCTTC. Its protein is CASSLVETTYNEQFF.

This clone showed up just once. The V call is TRBV18, the J call TRBJ2-1; a weak D match, TRBD1 (6 bases). Germline V gives CDR1 KGHSH, CDR2 LQKENI. V was clipped by 0 bases and J by 4 bases, with 13 bases between them. The CDR3 consists of 16 residues. The CDR3 protein is CASSPPGAAPYNEQFF. CDR3 coding DNA: TGTGCCAGCTCACCACCGGGGGCCGCCCCTTACAATGAGCAGTTCTTC.

This chain joins TRBV20-1 and TRBJ1-1, with D possibly TRBD1 on 6 matching bases. Germline V gene lookup returns CDR1 DFQATT and CDR2 SNEGSKA (reference sequence). This CDR3 region has 11 residues. V was clipped by 7 bases and J by 7 bases, with 13 bases between them. The CDR3: CSGDGQIEAFF. The CDR3 DNA reads as TGCAGTGGGGACGGACAGATTGAAGCTTTCTTT.

The chain joins TRBV11-3 to TRBJ1-1; the match to TRBD1 covers 7 bases. This CDR3 comprises 16 residues. The V gene's germline CDR1 is SGHNT and CDR2 YENEEA. V shed 0 bases, J shed 3 bases, and the junction held 7 bases outside the gene matches. As DNA, the CDR3 is TGTGCCAGCAGCTTAGATAATTGGACAGGTGACACTGAAGCTTTCTTT. As protein: CASSLDNWTGDTEAFF.

The chain joins TRBV4-1 to TRBJ2-5; 7 bases align to TRBD2. From germline, CDR1 is MGHRA and CDR2 YSYEKL. Unmatched junction bases numbered 11, after V lost 3 bases and J lost 4 bases. The CDR3 spans 16 residues. The chain's CDR3 is CASSHSREGRRETQYF. DNA of the CDR3: TGCGCCAGCAGCCATTCCAGGGAGGGTAGACGAGAGACCCAGTACTTC.

The chain joins TRBV6-1 to TRBJ2-3, with D perhaps matching TRBD2 (5 bases). Germline V gene sequence: CDR1 MNHNS, CDR2 SASEGT. This CDR3 spans 16 amino acids. Between the trimmed V and J ends, which lost 2 bases and 5 bases, there was a span of 17 bases. CDR3 nucleotide sequence: TGTGCCAGCAGTGAAATTGAAGGGAGCCTAGTAGATACGCAGTATTTT. Translation: CASSEIEGSLVDTQYF.

The chain is built from TRBV21-1 and TRBJ2-5; the table names TRBD1, a call not compared with the DNA. TRBV21-1 is classified as a pseudogene. The CDR3 runs to 14 residues. CDR3 residues: CATAGQGVKETQYF. CDR3 coding DNA: TGTGCCACTGCTGGACAGGGGGTAAAAGAGACCCAGTACTTC.

This clone was counted a few times. The rearrangement joins TRBV7-8 to TRBJ2-1, with TRBD2 identical over 11 bases. The CDR3 spans 16 residues. Trimming took 7 bases from V and 8 from J; bases not matched to a gene: 13. Germline-derived CDR1 and CDR2 are SGHVS and FQNEAQ. The CDR3 nucleotides are TGTGCCAGCAACTACCATACTAGCGGGAGAACCCATGAGCAGTTCTTC. As protein: CASNYHTSGRTHEQFF.

The V and J genes are TRBV4-2 and TRBJ2-1; a possible D gene is TRBD1 (5 bases). The CDR3 is 15 amino acids. From germline, CDR1 is LGHNA and CDR2 YNFKEQ. The V end was cut by 0 bases, the J end by 6 bases, with 12 bases between. The CDR3 DNA reads TGTGCCAGCAGCCAAGATGAGGTAGGGGTCAATGAGCAGTTCTTC. It translates to CASSQDEVGVNEQFF.

The chain links TRBV6-5 to TRBJ1-1, with TRBD1 matching 8 bases. Per the germline V gene, CDR1 is MNHEY and CDR2 is SVGAGI. V trimming: 6 bases; J trimming: 10 bases; junction bases outside the gene matches: 7. The CDR3 covers 12 residues. The CDR3 loop is CASSPGQGGAFF. The CDR3 coding sequence is TGTGCCAGCAGCCCAGGACAGGGCGGAGCTTTCTTT.

The J gene is TRBJ1-2, the V gene TRBV28; 8 nucleotides match TRBD1. There are 15 residues in the CDR3. J gave up 5 bases and V 5 bases, and 10 bases lay outside the gene matches. Germline loops: CDR1 MDHEN, CDR2 SYDVKM. Here the CDR3 reads CASSLPGTGKYGYTF. CDR3 coding DNA: TGTGCCAGCAGTCTCCCCGGGACAGGAAAGTATGGCTACACCTTC.

This chain joins TRBV27 and TRBJ2-7; 7 bases agree with TRBD2. This CDR3 contains 18 residues. The germline V gene has CDR1 MNHEY and CDR2 SMNVEV (reference sequence). V was pared by 0 bases and J by 3 bases, with 14 bases of the junction left unmatched. CDR3 sequence: CASSLSPGNGDYHYEQYF. DNA for the CDR3: TGTGCCAGCAGTTTATCGCCCGGTAATGGGGACTACCACTACGAGCAGTACTTC.

The chain has TRBV28 and TRBJ2-1; 8 nucleotides match TRBD2. This CDR3 has 16 residues. V was clipped by 4 bases and J by 0 bases; unmatched bases: 5. In germline, CDR1 is MDHEN, CDR2 SYDVKM. CDR3 in DNA: TGTGCCAGCAGTTATCTAGCGGGCGGCTCCTACAATGAGCAGTTCTTC. Amino acid sequence: CASSYLAGGSYNEQFF.

The gene calls are TRBV6-2 or TRBV6-3 and TRBJ2-7; D ambiguous. This CDR3 contains 14 residues. Germline V gene data show CDR1 as MNHEY and CDR2 as SVGEGT. Between the trimmed V and J ends, which lost 4 bases and 5 bases, there was a span of 15 bases. CDR3 DNA sequence: TGTGCCAGCAGTTTCTCGCGCCTTGATAACGAGCAGTACTTC. Its protein is CASSFSRLDNEQYF.

Only a few counts were recorded for this clone. The V call is TRBV28, the J call TRBJ1-1, with D perhaps matching TRBD1 (5 bases). This CDR3 has 15 amino acids. Trimming took off 5 bases at V and 0 bases at J, with 13 bases between the two ends. Germline V CDR1 and CDR2: MDHEN, SYDVKM. Written as DNA, the CDR3 is TGTGCCAGCAGTCCCCCCTACAGGATGAACACTGAAGCTTTCTTT. It encodes CASSPPYRMNTEAFF.

The CDR3 spells CASSLGLGGYNEQFF. Written as DNA, the CDR3 is TGTGCCAGCAGCTTAGGACTAGGGGGGTACAATGAGCAGTTCTTC. The chain uses TRBV7-3 and TRBJ2-1, with D possibly TRBD2 on 7 matching bases. The CDR3 covers 15 residues. Trimming cost V 2 bases and J 4 bases, with 12 bases left between them. Germline CDR1 SGHTA, CDR2 FQGTGA.

The genes are TRBV9 and TRBJ2-1; D is unresolved. Germline assignment: CDR1 SGDLS and CDR2 YYNGEE. This CDR3 has 14 residues. V lost 4 bases and J lost 9, with 17 bases in between. Here the CDR3 DNA reads TGTGCCAGCAGCTCAAGTCCTAGAAATAGTGAGCAGTTCTTC. It yields the protein CASSSSPRNSEQFF.

V is TRBV27 and J is TRBJ1-6; 7 bases are a match to TRBD1. CDR1 MNHEY and CDR2 SMNVEV come from the germline V gene (reference sequence). The CDR3 totals 14 residues. V trimming: 8 bases; J trimming: 7 bases; junction bases outside the gene matches: 8. The CDR3 DNA follows: TGTGCCAGCCATAAGGGACAGCAAAATTCACCCCTCCACTTT. Protein: CASHKGQQNSPLHF.

V gene TRBV28 combines with J gene TRBJ2-7; 7 bases are a match to TRBD1. J was trimmed by 0 bases and V by 11 bases; bases with no gene match: 10. Germline values: CDR1 MDHEN, CDR2 SYDVKM. The CDR3 loop spans 14 amino acids. The CDR3 coding sequence is TGTGCCGGGACAGACAGGTCTCGCTCCTACGAGCAGTACTTC. Translated, it gives CAGTDRSRSYEQYF.

Only one count was recorded for this clone. The chain has TRBV29-1 and TRBJ2-7; possibly TRBD1 for D (5 bases). This CDR3 region has 13 residues. The germline CDR1 and CDR2 sequences are SQVTM and ANQGSEA. V lost 1 base and J lost 6, with 13 bases in between. CDR3 protein: CSVEGLIRGEQYF. The CDR3 DNA is TGCAGCGTTGAAGGTCTTATAAGGGGCGAGCAGTACTTC.

V gene TRBV7-8 combines with J gene TRBJ1-5, with D uncertain. The CDR3 totals 17 residues. Germline V gene sequence: CDR1 SGHVS, CDR2 FQNEAQ. V dropped 2 bases and J dropped 2 bases, with 16 bases sitting between them. CDR3 nucleotide sequence: TGTGCCAGCAGCTTATTGGACGGGAGCTTCGGCAATCAGCCCCAGCATTTT. Protein sequence: CASSLLDGSFGNQPQHF.

This chain joins TRBV29-1 and TRBJ2-4; D is undetermined. Per the germline V gene, CDR1 is SQVTM and CDR2 is ANQGSEA. V was clipped by 7 bases and J by 5 bases, with 12 bases between them. This CDR3 contains 12 residues. CDR3 sequence reads: CSGGLAENIQYF. Here the CDR3 DNA reads TGCAGCGGGGGTCTTGCGGAAAACATTCAGTACTTC.

The rearrangement links TRBV20-1 to TRBJ2-7; D not resolved. Trimming shortened V by 3 bases and J by 5 bases, and 11 bases separated the two germline ends. This CDR3 region has 12 residues. Germline lookup yields CDR1 DFQATT and CDR2 SNEGSKA (reference sequence). CDR3 loop: CSASSGFDEQYF. The CDR3 DNA reads as TGCAGTGCTAGTTCCGGGTTCGACGAGCAGTACTTC.